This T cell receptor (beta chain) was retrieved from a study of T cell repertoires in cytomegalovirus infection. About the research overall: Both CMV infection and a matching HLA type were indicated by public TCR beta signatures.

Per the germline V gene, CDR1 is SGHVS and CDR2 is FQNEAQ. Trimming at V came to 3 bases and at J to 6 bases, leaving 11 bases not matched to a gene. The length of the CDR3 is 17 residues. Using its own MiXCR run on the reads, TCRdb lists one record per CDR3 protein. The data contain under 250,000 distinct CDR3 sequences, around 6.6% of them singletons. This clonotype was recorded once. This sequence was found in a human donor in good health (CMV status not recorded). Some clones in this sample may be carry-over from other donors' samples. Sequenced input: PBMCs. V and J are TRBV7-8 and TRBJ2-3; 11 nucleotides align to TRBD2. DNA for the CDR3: TGTGCCAGCAGCTTCGGGACTAGCGGCCAATGGGTGGATACGCAGTATTTT. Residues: CASSFGTSGQWVDTQYF.